The T cell receptor beta chain described here comes from a study of early T cells in non-severe SARS-CoV-2 infection. One entry per CDR3 protein, called by TCRdb with MiXCR from the 5' RACE reads. The sample holds some 48,000 distinct CDR3 sequences, roughly 9.8% seen once. The sample taken for sequencing was whole blood. The clonotype comes from an adult who was a healthcare worker with PCR-confirmed SARS-CoV-2 infection or an uninfected control (not recorded which).

CDR3 in amino acids: CASSPAGSFPGSDSGQFF. CDR3 coding DNA: TGTGCCAGCAGCCCTGCTGGAAGCTTCCCAGGGTCGGATTCCGGGCAGTTCTTC. The genes are TRBV7-2 and TRBJ2-1, with D tentatively TRBD1 (5 bases). V was trimmed by 5 bases and J by 12 bases, leaving 32 bases between them. CDR1 and CDR2 (germline): SGHTA, FQGNSA. This CDR3 has 18 residues.